Below are 31 T cell receptor beta chains sequenced from a single sample in a study of T cell repertoires in cytomegalovirus infection. Which antigens these TCRs recognize remains unknown. TCRdb ran MiXCR on the reads and lists one entry per CDR3 protein. The table includes hundreds of thousands of distinct CDR3 sequences, just under 30% detected once. The starting material was cultured PBMCs, obtained from culture after CMV antigen stimulation. The source is a human donor in good health (CMV status not recorded). Some clones in this sample may be carry-over from other donors' samples.

This chain connects TRBV11-2 to TRBJ1-2; D is possibly TRBD1 (5 bases). The germline V gene encodes CDR1 SGHAT and CDR2 FQNNGV. V lost 1 base to trimming and J lost 4 bases, with 13 bases between them. The CDR3 is 15 amino acids. CDR3 sequence (DNA): TGTGCCAGCAGCTTAGCAGATCGGGGCCCCTATGGCTACACCTTC. The encoded protein is CASSLADRGPYGYTF.

This chain connects TRBV12-3 or TRBV12-4 to TRBJ1-3, with TRBD1 matching 9 bases. Losses at the gene ends were 6 bases for V and 1 base for J; bases not matched to a gene: 16. The CDR3 is 19 amino acids. The CDR3: CASSQQFPGQGVSGNTIYF. The CDR3 DNA is TGTGCCAGCAGCCAGCAGTTTCCGGGACAGGGAGTATCTGGAAACACCATATATTTT.

This chain links TRBV12-3 or TRBV12-4 with TRBJ2-1, with D uncertain. The V end lost 0 bases, the J end lost 4 bases, and 13 bases lay between the germline ends. The CDR3 totals 16 residues. CDR3 DNA: TGTGCCAGCAGTTTAGCCCTGATTTCCCTTTACAATGAGCAGTTCTTC. The encoded protein is CASSLALISLYNEQFF.

The CDR3 DNA reads TGTGCCAGTAGGGGAATCGGAGGGATGAACACTGAAGCTTTCTTT. This translates into CASRGIGGMNTEAFF. The chain recombines TRBV19 with TRBJ1-1; no definite D call. V was clipped by 6 bases and J by 0 bases, with 14 bases between them. Germline CDR1 LNHDA, CDR2 SQIVND (reference sequence). The CDR3 runs to 15 residues.

Regarding this clonotype: One junction end disagrees with the germline gene, perhaps due to a read error. The V and J genes are TRBV11-2 and TRBJ1-4; D perhaps matches TRBD1 (5 bases). The germline CDR1 and CDR2 sequences are SGHAT and FQNNGV. CDR3 length equals 18 residues. The CDR3, as DNA: TGTGCCAGCAGCTTAGTATCCACGGGGACGGCAACTAATGGAAAACTGTTTTTT. It codes for CASSLVSTGTATNGKLFF.

This clonotype is judged medium-sized. The rearrangement joins TRBV7-2 to TRBJ2-7, with TRBD1 identical over 10 bases. The CDR3 loop spans 15 amino acids. The J segment lost 4 bases and the V segment lost 5 bases, leaving 8 bases of the junction unmatched. Germline V gene data show CDR1 as SGHTA and CDR2 as FQGNSA. The CDR3, as DNA: TGTGCCAGCAGCGGAATGGGACAGGGGACGTACGAGCAGTACTTC. Amino acid sequence: CASSGMGQGTYEQYF. Full variable domain (missing parts from reference TRBV7-2 and TRBJ2-7): GAGVSQSPSNKVTEKGKDVELRCDPISGHTALYWYRQSLGQGLEFLIYFQGNSAPDKSGLPSDRFSAERTGGSVSTLTIQRTQQEDSAVYLCASSGMGQGTYEQYFGPGTRLTVT.

The chain recombines TRBV7-9 with TRBJ2-1; D is perhaps TRBD2 (6 bases). Germline V gene data show CDR1 as SEHNR and CDR2 as FQNEAQ (reference sequence). The germline V and J ends were trimmed by 3 bases and 5 bases, with 23 bases remaining between them. There are 18 residues in the CDR3. The CDR3 is CASSFRMDLPGVNNEQFF. For the CDR3, the DNA is TGTGCCAGCAGCTTCAGGATGGACCTGCCGGGAGTCAACAATGAGCAGTTCTTC.

The gene calls are TRBV4-2 and TRBJ2-1; possible D gene TRBD2, 6 bases. Germline CDR1 is LGHNA and CDR2 is YNFKEQ. There are 16 residues in the CDR3. Trimming removed 3 bases from V and 2 bases from J, with 14 bases in between. CDR3 bases: TGTGCCAGCAGCCAGATGTCGGGGGTTACCTACAATGAGCAGTTCTTC. It translates to CASSQMSGVTYNEQFF.

The J gene is TRBJ2-7, the V gene TRBV10-3, with TRBD2 matching 7 bases. V shed 2 bases, J shed 1 base, and the junction held 2 bases outside the gene matches. Per the germline V gene, CDR1 is ENHRY and CDR2 is SYGVKD. The CDR3 has 14 residues. CDR3 coding DNA: TGTGCCATCAGTGAGGGACTAGAATCCTACGAGCAGTACTTC. It translates to CAISEGLESYEQYF.

This clonotype was seen more than once but under ten times. The V and J genes are TRBV6-5 and TRBJ2-7; the match to TRBD2 covers 8 bases. There are 14 residues in the CDR3. Germline CDR1 and CDR2: MNHEY and SVGAGI. The ends lost 4 bases at V and 7 bases at J; junction bases unmatched: 9. The CDR3 DNA follows: TGTGCCAGCAGTTTATCGGGGGGGATAAAGGAGCAGTACTTC. It translates to CASSLSGGIKEQYF.

This clonotype was counted ten times or more. The V and J genes are TRBV18 and TRBJ1-1; 7 bases are shared with TRBD1. V shed 4 bases and J 4 bases; nucleotides not matched to a gene: 3. CDR1 is KGHSH and CDR2 is LQKENI in the germline V gene. This CDR3 is built from 13 residues. The CDR3 coding sequence is TGTGCCAGCTCACTGGACAGGAGCACTGAAGCTTTCTTT. Its translation is CASSLDRSTEAFF.

This clonotype occurred many times. The rearrangement links TRBV9 to TRBJ1-1, with D tentatively TRBD1 (6 bases). V was trimmed by 3 bases and J by 6 bases, leaving 15 bases between them. Germline V gene sequence: CDR1 SGDLS, CDR2 YYNGEE. The CDR3 has 14 residues. The CDR3 is CASSGRDTQSEAFF. The CDR3 nucleotides read TGTGCCAGCAGCGGGCGGGACACTCAATCTGAAGCTTTCTTT.

This chain connects TRBV28 to TRBJ2-1, with 12 bases aligning to TRBD2. V shed 5 bases and J 5 bases; nucleotides not matched to a gene: 4. The CDR3 loop spans 15 amino acids. In germline, CDR1 is MDHEN, CDR2 SYDVKM. The CDR3 bases are TGTGCCAGCAGTCATACTAGCGGGAGGAACAATGAGCAGTTCTTC. Translation gives CASSHTSGRNNEQFF.

This clonotype was observed a handful of times. V and J are TRBV5-4 and TRBJ1-1; D is ambiguous. V lost 0 bases to trimming and J lost 0 bases, with 9 bases between them. The CDR3 has 15 residues. CDR1 is SGHNT, CDR2 YYREEE, per germline (reference sequence). The CDR3 nucleotides read TGTGCCAGCAGCTTGGAGACGGGCCTGAACACTGAAGCTTTCTTT. Its translation is CASSLETGLNTEAFF.

The rearrangement links TRBV28 to TRBJ2-7; D may be TRBD2 (6 bases). V gave up 5 bases and J gave up 3 bases, with 20 bases separating them. The CDR3 is made up of 16 amino acids. CDR1 MDHEN and CDR2 SYDVKM come from the germline V gene. The CDR3 bases are TGTGCCAGCAGTCGTCGGGACTCCATGAGCTACTACGAGCAGTACTTC. Its protein is CASSRRDSMSYYEQYF.

The CDR3 sequence: CASRKARGGYNEQFF. CDR3 sequence (DNA): TGTGCCAGTAGAAAAGCCCGGGGGGGTTACAATGAGCAGTTCTTC. The genes are TRBV19 and TRBJ2-1, with 8 bases identical to TRBD2. CDR1 is LNHDA, CDR2 SQIVND, per germline (reference sequence). The CDR3 is made up of 15 amino acids. V lost 6 bases to trimming and J lost 4 bases; unmatched junction nucleotides: 8. Looking up the rest from reference TRBV19 and TRBJ2-1 gives the full variable domain: DGGITQSPKYLFRKEGQNVTLSCEQNLNHDAMYWYRQDPGQGLRLIYYSQIVNDFQKGDIAEGYSVSREKKESFPLTVTSAQKNPTAFYLCASRKARGGYNEQFFGPGTRLTVL.

This clonotype was seen only a few times. The CDR3 DNA is TGTGCCAGCAGCTTCCAGGGGGGGGCCCAAGAGACCCAGTACTTC. Translating it yields CASSFQGGAQETQYF. V is TRBV7-2 and J is TRBJ2-5; D is perhaps TRBD1 or TRBD2 (7 bases each). The CDR3 consists of 15 residues. Germline CDR1 is SGHTA and CDR2 is FQGNSA. Trimming removed 3 bases from V and 1 base from J, with 12 bases in between.

The chain joins TRBV11-2 to TRBJ1-1; a weak D match, TRBD1 (6 bases). Between the trimmed V and J ends, which lost 0 bases and 2 bases, there was a span of 16 bases. This CDR3 comprises 17 residues. Germline CDR1 and CDR2: SGHAT and FQNNGV. CDR3 DNA: TGTGCCAGCAGCTTAGATCGAAAAGCAGGGGCTAACACTGAAGCTTTCTTT. It yields the protein CASSLDRKAGANTEAFF. The whole variable domain, filled in from reference TRBV11-2 and TRBJ1-1, reads EAGVAQSPRYKIIEKRQSVAFWCNPISGHATLYWYQQILGQGPKLLIQFQNNGVVDDSQLPKDRFSAERLKGVDSTLKIQPAKLEDSAVYLCASSLDRKAGANTEAFFGQGTRLTVV.

This clonotype was seen ten or more times. This chain joins TRBV7-3 and TRBJ2-5; 7 nucleotides align to TRBD2. V trimming: 2 bases; J trimming: 1 base; junction bases outside the gene matches: 4. The CDR3 sequence is 15 residues long. Germline V gene lookup returns CDR1 SGHTA and CDR2 FQGTGA. The CDR3: CASSLAASGQETQYF. The CDR3 DNA reads as TGTGCCAGCAGCTTAGCGGCTAGCGGCCAAGAGACCCAGTACTTC.

This clonotype has more than one count but fewer than ten. V usage is TRBV7-8 and J usage is TRBJ2-1, with 10 bases that match TRBD2. The J segment lost 5 bases and the V segment lost 5 bases, leaving 15 bases of the junction unmatched. Germline V gene data show CDR1 as SGHVS and CDR2 as FQNEAQ. The CDR3 has 18 residues. The DNA of the CDR3 is TGTGCCAGCAGCCATCCCGGTGGAGCGGGAGGGTTGGACAATGAGCAGTTCTTC. Residues: CASSHPGGAGGLDNEQFF.

This clonotype occurred many times. The genes are TRBV6-2 or TRBV6-3 and TRBJ2-1; no firm D call. Looked up from germline, CDR1 is MNHEY and CDR2 is SVGEGT. The V end lost 7 bases, the J end lost 0 bases, and 16 bases lay between the germline ends. The CDR3 length is 16 residues. The CDR3 region has the DNA TGTGCCAGCAAGTCGGCCAGCGCCCGCTCCTACAATGAGCAGTTCTTC. Amino acid sequence: CASKSASARSYNEQFF.

This chain links TRBV2 with TRBJ2-2, with D perhaps matching TRBD1 (5 bases). Germline CDR1 is SNHLY and CDR2 is FYNNEI. Between the trimmed V and J ends, which lost 7 bases and 2 bases, there was a span of 14 bases. CDR3 length: 15 amino acids. DNA of the CDR3: TGTGCCAGCATTCAGGGCGAGATTAACACCGGGGAGCTGTTTTTT. It translates to CASIQGEINTGELFF.

This chain uses TRBV10-3 with TRBJ2-7, with 10 positions matching TRBD2. V shed 10 bases, J shed 3 bases, and the junction held 9 bases outside the gene matches. This CDR3 has 14 amino acids. CDR1 and CDR2 (germline): ENHRY, SYGVKD. The CDR3 loop reads CASRLAGEYYEQYF. CDR3 DNA: TGTGCCAGCCGTCTAGCGGGGGAGTACTACGAGCAGTACTTC.

There are a few counts of this clonotype. The chain uses TRBV28 and TRBJ2-1; the D gene is possibly TRBD2 (7 bases). Looked up from germline, CDR1 is MDHEN and CDR2 is SYDVKM. The V and J ends lost 5 bases and 5 bases respectively, with 16 bases between them. The CDR3 is 15 amino acids. CDR3 DNA sequence: TGTGCCAGCAGTCGAACTTGGGGGGGCAACAATGAGCAGTTCTTC. It codes for CASSRTWGGNNEQFF. Using reference TRBV28 and TRBJ2-1 for the parts outside the CDR3, the full variable domain is DVKVTQSSRYLVKRTGEKVFLECVQDMDHENMFWYRQDPGLGLRLIYFSYDVKMKEKGDIPEGYSVSREKKERFSLILESASTNQTSMYLCASSRTWGGNNEQFFGPGTRLTVL.

The rearrangement links TRBV19 to TRBJ1-2, with D possibly matching TRBD1 (6 bases). V was trimmed by 7 bases and J by 6 bases, leaving 12 bases between them. The CDR3 consists of 12 residues. Per germline, CDR1 LNHDA and CDR2 SQIVND (reference sequence). The CDR3: CASKVGAHGYTF. The CDR3 DNA reads as TGTGCCAGTAAAGTGGGGGCGCATGGCTACACCTTC.

This clonotype was seen more than once but under ten times. The CDR3 reads CASSLRTARHNSPLHF. Written as DNA, the CDR3 is TGTGCCAGCAGCTTAAGGACAGCCCGACATAATTCACCCCTCCACTTT. This sequence joins TRBV7-7 and TRBJ1-6, with D possibly TRBD1 on 6 matching bases. Germline V CDR1 and CDR2: SSHAT, FNYEAQ (reference sequence). Trimming took 2 bases from V and 5 from J, leaving 13 bases between them. The length of the CDR3 is 16 residues. Full variable domain (remainder filled in from reference TRBV7-7 and TRBJ1-6): GAGVSQSPRYKVTKRGQDVTLRCDPISSHATLYWYQQALGQGPEFLTYFNYEAQPDKSGLPSDRFSAERPEGSISTLTIQRTEQRDSAMYRCASSLRTARHNSPLHFGNGTRLTVT.

This clonotype counts as medium-sized (0.01 to 0.1%). Compared with germline, one end of the junction differs, possibly owing to a read error. This sequence joins TRBV7-8 and TRBJ1-1; D unclear. Per germline, CDR1 SGHVS and CDR2 FQNEAQ. This CDR3 contains 14 residues. CDR3 nucleotide sequence: TGTGCCAGCAGCTTAGGCAGGATTACACTGAAGCTAGTCTTT. This gives the protein CASSLGRITLKLVF.

This clonotype was observed a few times. The genes are TRBV20-1 and TRBJ2-7, with 9 bases matching TRBD1. V gave up 4 bases and J gave up 6 bases; unmatched junction bases: 4. The CDR3 covers 12 residues. Germline V lookup: CDR1 DFQATT, CDR2 SNEGSKA (reference sequence). The CDR3, as DNA: TGCAGTGCTACTAAACAGGGGGCCGAGCAGTACTTC. Protein sequence: CSATKQGAEQYF.

This clonotype was counted between two and nine times. J is TRBJ1-3 and V is TRBV7-3; D call uncertain. The ends were cut back, 8 bases at V and 8 bases at J, with 4 bases in the middle. The germline V gene has CDR1 SGHTA and CDR2 FQGTGA. The CDR3 contains 9 residues. CDR3 sequence (DNA): TGTGCCAGCCTCCACACCATATATTTT. This gives the protein CASLHTIYF.

This clonotype came up once. This sequence joins TRBV6-2 or TRBV6-3 and TRBJ2-1, with a possible D match to TRBD2 (6 bases). There are 12 residues in the CDR3. The germline V gene encodes CDR1 MNHEY and CDR2 SVGEGT. V was trimmed by 5 bases and J by 10 bases, leaving 12 bases between them. In DNA form, the CDR3 reads TGTGCCAGCAGTCGCCCCGCGGGGGAGCAGTTCTTC. Translation: CASSRPAGEQFF.

Ten or more counts support this clonotype. V gene TRBV6-6 combines with J gene TRBJ1-3; perhaps TRBD1 as D (5 bases). The CDR3 spans 15 residues. CDR1 and CDR2 from the germline V gene are MNHNY and SVGAGI (reference sequence). V was trimmed by 0 bases and J by 8 bases, leaving 14 bases between them. The chain's CDR3 is CASSYSGVWADTIYF. CDR3 sequence (DNA): TGTGCCAGCAGTTACTCAGGGGTCTGGGCTGACACCATATATTTT.